The TCR beta chain described here comes from a study of control samples from healthy donors and cancer patients (dated by TCRdb to the early 2020s). At the junction V is shortened by 4 bases and J by 2 bases, with 16 bases in between. Based on the germline V gene, the CDR1 and CDR2 sequences are SGHAT and FQNNGV. The CDR3 sequence holds 16 residues, the cysteine and phenylalanine included. Only the CDR3 region is kept as DNA, spanning 48 bases read in frame from base 1. About this clone itself: Its antigen is still unknown. The record has no base qualities; no much larger clone is one base away.

Receptor amplification or capture employed the immunoSEQ multiplex PCR assay. This is the immuneACCESS table as TCRdb keeps it, with only in-frame sequences that have V and J called. A part of the clones is gone; compared with another copy, unresolved V genes explain less than half, and the rest is unexplained. This sample lists 40,000 to 60,000 clones; approximately 90% were detected once. Together, the top ten hold over 12% of the sample. The chain is encoded by TRBV11-2 joined to TRBJ2-3; the D assignment is uncertain and may be TRBD1 or TRBD2, with 5 bases supporting each. This clonotype was sampled from a man between 60 and 75 years old with head and neck cancer. The sequencing sample was made of PBMCs. The nucleotide sequence is given as TGTGCCAGCAGCTCTTTGCTGGGGGTTCCCACAGATACGCAGTATTTT. This codes for CASSSLLGVPTDTQYF.